This TCR beta chain was observed in a study of shared clonotypes between healthy human individuals. Study in general: Donors, aged 18 to 49, were a couple of women and a few men.

This table comes from immunoSEQ multiplex PCR, and its TCRdb copy is limited to in-frame clones, with some not included. Among over a million clones listed, around three quarters were seen once. The CDR3 runs to 17 residues. Germline lookup yields CDR1 MRHNA and CDR2 SNTAGT. The V end lost 0 bases, the J end lost 4 bases, and 18 bases lay between the germline ends. The sequenced material came from memory CD4+ T cells from PBMCs. Subset of the sample: CD45RA-negative fraction. This sequence joins TRBV6-4 and TRBJ2-5; no clear D. This receptor was obtained from a man between 18 and 29 years old in good health. Some clones in this sample may be carry-over from other donors' samples. The CDR3 region is CASSDSIGLPYLETQYF. The DNA for the CDR3 is TGTGCCAGCAGTGACTCGATTGGTTTGCCGTATCTAGAGACCCAGTACTTC.